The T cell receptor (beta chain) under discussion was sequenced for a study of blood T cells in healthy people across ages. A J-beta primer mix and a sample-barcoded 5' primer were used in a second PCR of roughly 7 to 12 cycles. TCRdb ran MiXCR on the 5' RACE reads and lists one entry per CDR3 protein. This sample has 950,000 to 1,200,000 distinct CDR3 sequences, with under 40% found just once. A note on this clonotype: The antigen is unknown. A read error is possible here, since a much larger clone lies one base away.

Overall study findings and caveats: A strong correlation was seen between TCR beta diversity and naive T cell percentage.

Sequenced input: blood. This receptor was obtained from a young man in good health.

This CDR3 reads CASSPPLRTEKYGYTF. The CDR3 DNA is TGTGCCAGCAGCCCACCACTACGGACAGAAAAATATGGCTACACCTTC. The V call is TRBV7-9, the J call TRBJ1-2, with D possibly being TRBD1 (6 bases). Germline assignment: CDR1 SEHNR and CDR2 FQNEAQ (reference sequence). CDR3 length: 16 amino acids. V was clipped by 5 bases and J by 5 bases, with 21 bases between them.